One T cell receptor beta chain is described in this entry. The sample originates from a study of blood T cell repertoires in COVID-19. Study background: Whether acute or convalescent, the COVID-19 samples came from the United States, Italy and Spain. PBMCs, B-cell-depleted T cells, or T cells provided the cDNA or gDNA that made up the material.

In the original processing: Counts of nucleated cells, estimated from reference gene primer amplification, were obtained. Produced via immunoSEQ multiplex PCR; TCRdb's table is partial and in-frame only. The V and J calls and clone size were taken over from that table, and D and trimming were inferred from the DNA. The sample holds under 70,000 clones, 88% seen once. The CDR3 contains 12 residues. Trimming took 6 bases from V and 4 from J; bases not matched to a gene: 3. Germline V lookup: CDR1 SQVTM, CDR2 ANQGSEA. The chain has TRBV29-1 and TRBJ1-5, with TRBD1 matching over 7 bases. The sequence came from a woman between 70 and 85 years old with acute or convalescent COVID-19. The sample consisted of peripheral blood. The CDR3 sequence: CSVGQPNQPQHF. CDR3 in DNA: TGCAGCGTGGGACAGCCTAATCAGCCCCAGCATTTT.